Each of the 9 T cell receptor beta chains below was sequenced from the same sample in a study of PD-L1 blockade in urothelial cancer. Stated time point: pretreatment peripheral blood. The table came from immunoSEQ multiplex PCR; TCRdb's copy has only in-frame clones and leaves some out. There are tens of thousands of clones in the sample; 90% occur only once, and under 2% lies in the top ten. Sequencing used PBMCs, obtained around atezolizumab (anti-PD-L1) treatment. These receptor sequences come from a man aged 55 to 70 with urothelial cancer.

V gene TRBV19 combines with J gene TRBJ2-3; perhaps TRBD1 as D (6 bases). Per germline, CDR1 LNHDA and CDR2 SQIVND (reference sequence). The CDR3 sequence is 12 residues long. Trimming took 1 base from V and 14 from J, leaving 13 bases between them. CDR3 region: CASSIGGTNWYF. CDR3 coding DNA: TGTGCCAGTAGTATAGGTGGGACAAATTGGTATTTT.

The chain employs TRBV5-4 and TRBJ2-3, with 8 bases matching TRBD2. The CDR3 has 15 residues. V was clipped by 4 bases and J by 0 bases; unmatched bases: 4. Germline V lookup: CDR1 SGHNT, CDR2 YYREEE (reference sequence). In DNA, the CDR3 is TGTGCCAGCAGCCCCGTAGCGGGGAGCACAGATACGCAGTATTTT. Its translation: CASSPVAGSTDTQYF.

The CDR3 is CASSTRTSGSSYDQQYF. As DNA, the CDR3 is TGTGCCAGCAGTACAAGGACTAGCGGGAGCTCCTACGACCAGCAGTACTTC. The chain carries TRBV28 and TRBJ2-7, with 13 bases matching TRBD2. The CDR3 is 17 amino acids. Germline V gene sequence: CDR1 MDHEN, CDR2 SYDVKM. The V segment lost 5 bases and the J segment 8 bases; nucleotides outside the gene matches: 15. Full variable domain (rest looked up from reference TRBV28 and TRBJ2-7): DVKVTQSSRYLVKRTGEKVFLECVQDMDHENMFWYRQDPGLGLRLIYFSYDVKMKEKGDIPEGYSVSREKKERFSLILESASTNQTSMYLCASSTRTSGSSYDQQYFGPGTRLTVT.

This clone was picked up one time. V is TRBV5-1 and J is TRBJ2-3; a weak D match, TRBD1 (5 bases). This CDR3 is 13 amino acids long. Trimming cost V 2 bases and J 5 bases, with 9 bases left between them. CDR1 SGHRS and CDR2 YFSETQ come from the germline V gene. The CDR3 here is CASSLRGRDTQYF. In nucleotides, the CDR3 is TGCGCCAGCAGCTTAAGGGGCAGAGATACGCAGTATTTT.

The chain couples TRBV11-1 to TRBJ2-7; possible D gene TRBD2, 7 bases. Germline loops: CDR1 SGHAT, CDR2 FQDESV (reference sequence). The CDR3 runs to 16 residues. Trimming removed 4 bases at V and 3 bases at J, with 19 bases between. CDR3 nucleotides: TGTGCCAGCAGCTCCCCATATCCAGGGGAGGGCTACGAGCAGTACTTC. Amino acids: CASSSPYPGEGYEQYF.

V gene TRBV18 combines with J gene TRBJ2-1; 8 bases are shared with TRBD2. The trim removed 3 bases at V and 0 bases at J, leaving 4 bases unmatched. Germline V gives CDR1 KGHSH, CDR2 LQKENI. The CDR3 length is 16 residues. Written as DNA, the CDR3 is TGTGCCAGCTCACCCGCCAGCGGGAGCTCCTACAATGAGCAGTTCTTC. This sequence encodes CASSPASGSSYNEQFF.

V and J are TRBV5-1 and TRBJ2-1; 10 bases map to TRBD1. This CDR3 is 14 amino acids long. Germline V CDR1 and CDR2: SGHRS, YFSETQ. The J segment lost 8 bases and the V segment lost 4 bases, leaving 6 bases of the junction unmatched. DNA of the CDR3: TGCGCCAGCAGCCGGGACAGGGGAATAGATGAGCAGTTCTTC. It translates to CASSRDRGIDEQFF. The variable domain in full, completed from reference TRBV5-1 and TRBJ2-1, reads KAGVTQTPRYLIKTRGQQVTLSCSPISGHRSVSWYQQTPGQGLQFLFEYFSETQRNKGNFPGRFSGRQFSNSRSEMNVSTLELGDSALYLCASSRDRGIDEQFFGPGTRLTVL.

The rearrangement uses TRBV5-1 and TRBJ2-3; TRBD2 matches 10 bases. The germline V gene encodes CDR1 SGHRS and CDR2 YFSETQ. V shed 2 bases and J 1 base; nucleotides not matched to a gene: 10. The CDR3 has 18 amino acids. CDR3 sequence reads: CASSLSSGGYWRTDTQYF. Written as DNA, the CDR3 is TGCGCCAGCAGCTTATCTAGCGGGGGATATTGGCGCACAGATACGCAGTATTTT.

This clone was recorded a few times. This sequence joins TRBV7-2 and TRBJ1-6, with D unresolved. The CDR3 consists of 15 residues. CDR1 is SGHTA, CDR2 FQGNSA, per germline. Deletions cut 6 bases from V and 3 bases from J, with 12 bases between. The CDR3, as DNA: TGTGCCAGCAGGGACGGAGGGAGCTATAATTCACCCCTCCACTTT. Amino acid sequence: CASRDGGSYNSPLHF.